This T cell receptor beta chain was obtained from a study of beta chain features in type 1 diabetes (dated by TCRdb to 2017 to 2018). For the wider study: No differences in mean age, gender distribution, total cell number or subset yield were found between patients and healthy donors. A total of some 100,000,000 sorted cells were examined across all samples, and the number of cells per subset was strongly correlated with RNA yield. In the study, recently diagnosed type 1 diabetes patients and matched healthy donors were compared on the TCRB repertoires of their sorted circulating CD4+ T cell subsets. Regulatory and stem cell-like memory subsets were isolated from only 8 patients and roughly 8 healthy donors, whereas naive and central memory subsets came from all 30 or so donors.

This clone was observed a few times. Its recognized antigen is unknown. Within one base of it there is no much larger clone, and no base qualities were kept. Each donor gave one peripheral blood draw, about 100 mL on average, collected into heparinised tubes. A BD FACSAria II was used to sort naive, central memory, regulatory and stem cell-like memory CD4+ T cells with a panel that included CD45RO, CCR7, CD25, CD127, CD95 and CD27. Every sorted population had a purity above 95%. PBMCs were isolated immediately by Lymphoprep density gradient centrifugation and stained directly without culture. To minimize batch effects, samples were stained and sorted in pairs, one healthy donor with one patient per experiment. The High Capacity cDNA Reverse Transcription Kit was used to reverse transcribe all of the isolated RNA, meaning that expressed TCRB transcripts were what got sequenced. Naive, central memory and regulatory T cell samples underwent deep immunoSEQ sequencing, averaging around 4 million total reads per sample. Sorted cells were lysed in RLT buffer, and RNA was extracted using DNase-treated RNeasy Micro or Mini kits according to cell number. To prevent cross-contamination, every cell subset was processed on its own, while patient and healthy donor samples were processed together. Using the immunoSEQ multiplex PCR, TCRB sequences were amplified from cDNA into 87-bp fragments spanning the CDR3 region. Sequencing of the amplicons was performed on the Illumina HiSeq platform. From the authors' description of their analysis: PCR bias was corrected computationally using synthetic template baselines, and reads within Hamming distance 2 were collapsed, with unmergeable singletons discarded. Reads were aligned against IMGT to assign V, D and J genes, CDR3 length and insertions or deletions at six rearrangement sites. Within each subset, clonotype counts were normalized to sorted cell number, and only after that were true diversity and Gini coefficients computed with the tcR R package. Repertoire sharing was quantified using the overlap coefficient calculated on TCRB nucleotide sequences. Out-of-frame TCRB sequences from naive cells were analyzed to stand in for the pre-selection repertoire. TCRdb mirrors the immuneACCESS table, restricted to in-frame sequences. Some clones are absent from its copies; in checked studies, under half trace to an unresolved V gene, and the reason for the others is unknown. V, J and clone size are taken as reported in that table, and D and trimming were inferred from the DNA itself. The sample table records a few hundred thousand clones; 16% of these occur just once. The top ten clonotypes cover about 0.085% of the sample.

General conclusions and limits of the study: Because cDNA was sequenced instead of genomic DNA, highly expressing activated cells could be over-represented, though the groups showed no difference in activation or CD3 levels. Because small numbers of individuals were included in the HLA sub-analyses, any influence of HLA type on TCRB rearrangement was left unresolved. Shorter templates might have been favored by PCR, but patient and control samples were amplified and corrected together, so both groups would have been affected equally by any skew. In all four CD4+ subsets, TCRB CDR3 length was moderately but significantly shorter in type 1 diabetes patients. Fewer insertions and more nucleotide deletions at VDJ recombination sites were observed in patients with type 1 diabetes, implying thymic rearrangement abnormalities. Naive, central memory and regulatory TCRB repertoires appeared more similar among patients than among healthy donors.

Sequencing used naive CD4+ T cells from blood. What this sample's cell subset or site label stands for: true naive CD4+ T cells. The TCR was taken from a man aged 25 to 40 with type 1 diabetes.

This receptor carries the CDR3 CAISGGTGGFEQYF. The nucleotide sequence is given as TGTGCCATCAGTGGAGGGACAGGGGGATTCGAGCAGTACTTC. Recombination joined TRBV10-3 with TRBJ2-7; the central 11 bases match TRBD1. The germline V and J ends show losses of 4 bases and 6 bases respectively, and no gene match explains 5 bases of the junction. Measured from the cysteine to the phenylalanine, the CDR3 is 14 residues long. Of the read, only the CDR3 DNA is kept; its 42 bases are in frame from base 1. Sequences ENHRY (CDR1) and SYGVKD (CDR2) are obtained from the germline V gene.